These 30 T cell receptor beta chains share one sample of origin, sequenced in a study of T cell repertoires in cytomegalovirus infection. TCRdb fed the reads into MiXCR, producing one record per CDR3 protein. The table shows 200,000 to 250,000 distinct CDR3 sequences, with 22% occurring only once. The sample taken for sequencing was CD8+ T cells from PBMCs. The receptors stem from a human donor in good health (CMV status not recorded). Some clones in this sample may be carry-over from other donors' samples.

The chain combines TRBV29-1 with TRBJ2-1, with 7 bases fitting TRBD1. The CDR3 loop spans 14 amino acids. Germline loops: CDR1 SQVTM, CDR2 ANQGSEA. Trimming removed 3 bases from V and 4 bases from J; junction bases left unmatched: 6. Here the CDR3 DNA reads TGCAGCGTTGAGGGCGGACAGGCATACAATGAGCAGTTCTTC. It is translated as CSVEGGQAYNEQFF.

The genes are TRBV28 and TRBJ1-6; a weak D match, TRBD1 (6 bases). The V gene lost 3 bases and the J gene lost 9 bases, with 12 bases spanning the gap. The CDR3 runs to 14 residues. Germline lookup yields CDR1 MDHEN and CDR2 SYDVKM. CDR3 nucleotides: TGTGCCAGCAGTTTTTTAGGGGGTGGTTCACCCCTCCACTTT. This codes for CASSFLGGGSPLHF.

This clonotype was counted at least ten times. V gene TRBV7-8 combines with J gene TRBJ2-1; 14 bases are shared with TRBD2. The ends lost 4 bases at V and 8 bases at J; junction bases unmatched: 7. This CDR3 is built from 16 residues. Germline lookup yields CDR1 SGHVS and CDR2 FQNEAQ. CDR3 in DNA: TGTGCCAGCAGCTCCTCGACTAGCGGGGGGGTGCATGAGCAGTTCTTC. It is translated as CASSSSTSGGVHEQFF.

The chain is built from TRBV9 and TRBJ2-7, with D perhaps given as TRBD1 or TRBD2 (5 bases each). This CDR3 is built from 14 residues. Germline loops: CDR1 SGDLS, CDR2 YYNGEE. Deletions cut 3 bases from V and 5 bases from J, with 15 bases between. The CDR3: CASSAGRMTNEQYF. CDR3 coding DNA: TGTGCCAGCAGCGCGGGACGGATGACTAACGAGCAGTACTTC.

The V and J genes are TRBV9 and TRBJ2-1, with 10 nucleotides matching TRBD2. This CDR3 has 16 residues. Germline loops: CDR1 SGDLS, CDR2 YYNGEE. Unmatched junction bases numbered 7, after V lost 3 bases and J lost 4 bases. CDR3 sequence: CASSEGAGGPYNEQFF. The DNA for the CDR3 is TGTGCCAGCAGCGAGGGAGCGGGGGGGCCGTACAATGAGCAGTTCTTC.

This clonotype was picked up many times. The chain is built from TRBV4-1 and TRBJ2-1; TRBD1 matches at 7 bases. The length of the CDR3 is 13 residues. V lost 3 bases, J lost 6 bases, and 2 bases stayed unmatched. CDR1 MGHRA and CDR2 YSYEKL come from the germline V gene. CDR3 nucleotides: TGCGCCAGCAGCCAGGGGACAGTCAATGAGCAGTTCTTC. Translating gives CASSQGTVNEQFF.

This clonotype occurred a few times. V and J are TRBV2 and TRBJ1-1; 9 bases line up with TRBD1. CDR3 length: 12 residues. CDR1 is SNHLY, CDR2 FYNNEI, per germline. Germline trimming cut 7 bases from V and 8 bases from J; bases unmatched to any gene: 5. CDR3 DNA: TGTGCCAGCATAACAGGGGGCGACGAAGCTTTCTTT. This gives the protein CASITGGDEAFF.

The V and J genes are TRBV28 and TRBJ2-7, with 7 nucleotides matching TRBD2. J gave up 2 bases and V 6 bases, and 7 bases lay outside the gene matches. This CDR3 has 14 amino acids. Germline CDR1 reads MDHEN; CDR2 reads SYDVKM. The CDR3: CASSPAGVAYEQYF. The CDR3 DNA sequence: TGTGCCAGCAGCCCGGCGGGGGTTGCCTACGAGCAGTACTTC.

This clonotype was seen only once. V gene TRBV3-1 combines with J gene TRBJ2-7; perhaps D is TRBD1 or TRBD2 (5 bases each). This CDR3 is built from 14 residues. Germline lookup yields CDR1 LGHDT and CDR2 YNNKEL (reference sequence). V lost 1 base, J lost 2 bases, and 9 bases lay in between. This CDR3 reads CASSQAGRAYEQYF. CDR3 coding DNA: TGTGCCAGCAGCCAAGCGGGGCGCGCCTACGAGCAGTACTTC.

The rearrangement uses TRBV15 and TRBJ1-1; maybe TRBD1 (6 bases). Germline V gene data show CDR1 as LNHNV and CDR2 as YYDKDF (reference sequence). The CDR3 loop spans 12 amino acids. V lost 5 bases to trimming and J lost 10 bases, with 14 bases between them. CDR3 DNA: TGTGCCACCAGCGCCGTCGGGACAATAGCTTTCTTT. Translated, it gives CATSAVGTIAFF.

The table lists this clonotype with a few counts. V usage is TRBV5-6 and J usage is TRBJ2-1; 8 bases align to TRBD1. This CDR3 is built from 14 residues. CDR1 SGHDT and CDR2 YYEEEE come from the germline V gene. Trimming at V came to 4 bases and at J to 3 bases, leaving 3 bases not matched to a gene. This CDR3 reads CASSHGTGYNEQFF. Written as DNA, the CDR3 is TGTGCCAGCAGCCACGGGACAGGCTACAATGAGCAGTTCTTC.

Notes on this clonotype: One base away lies a much larger clone, so this may be a sequencing read error. As the CDR3 is not closed by the conserved phenylalanine or tryptophan, this likely results from a read error. The genes are TRBV5-6 and TRBJ2-7; D may be TRBD1 or TRBD2 (6 bases each). The CDR3 contains 16 residues. CDR1 and CDR2 (germline): SGHDT, YYEEEE. Trimming cost V 0 bases and J 0 bases, with 13 bases left between them. The CDR3 DNA reads TGTGCCAGCAGCTTGGAGGCCAGGGGAGGCTCCTACGAGCAGTACTAC. It yields the protein CASSLEARGGSYEQYY.

This clonotype showed up many times. V is TRBV12-3 or TRBV12-4 and J is TRBJ2-1; possibly TRBD1 or TRBD2 for D (5 bases each). Trimming cost V 8 bases and J 7 bases, with 18 bases left between them. The CDR3 totals 14 residues. CDR3 loop: CASRRDGQVNEQFF. The CDR3 DNA reads as TGTGCCAGCCGCCGGGACGGCCAAGTGAATGAGCAGTTCTTC.

This rearrangement joins TRBV28 to TRBJ2-1, with 7 bases aligning to TRBD1. The CDR3 spans 14 residues. Germline assignment: CDR1 MDHEN and CDR2 SYDVKM. V trimming: 3 bases; J trimming: 8 bases; junction bases outside the gene matches: 7. CDR3 amino acids: CASSLMTGSDEQFF. DNA for the CDR3: TGTGCCAGCAGTTTGATGACAGGGTCGGATGAGCAGTTCTTC. Drawing the rest from reference TRBV28 and TRBJ2-1, the complete variable domain is DVKVTQSSRYLVKRTGEKVFLECVQDMDHENMFWYRQDPGLGLRLIYFSYDVKMKEKGDIPEGYSVSREKKERFSLILESASTNQTSMYLCASSLMTGSDEQFFGPGTRLTVL.

The V and J genes are TRBV25-1 and TRBJ2-2, with D perhaps matching TRBD1 or TRBD2 (5 bases each). V lost 0 bases and J 4 bases, leaving 9 bases between the germline ends. The CDR3 runs to 15 residues. Per the germline V gene, CDR1 is MGHDK and CDR2 is SYGVNS. CDR3 nucleotide sequence: TGTGCCAGCAGTGAATATGGTGGGGGCACCGGGGAGCTGTTTTTT. Translating gives CASSEYGGGTGELFF.

This clonotype was seen just once. The chain has TRBV6-2 or TRBV6-3 and TRBJ2-7; 7 bases fit TRBD2. The germline gives CDR1 MNHEY, CDR2 SVGEGT. The CDR3 covers 13 residues. With V trimmed by 2 bases and J by 3 bases, 1 base remained unmatched. The CDR3 region has the DNA TGTGCCAGCAGTTACGGGGGGGTCTACGAGCAGTACTTC. Encoded protein: CASSYGGVYEQYF.

This clonotype was picked up a small number of times. The chain is built from TRBV12-5 and TRBJ1-1; D is perhaps TRBD1 (6 bases). Trimming took 0 bases from V and 7 from J, leaving 24 bases between them. Per germline, CDR1 LGHNT and CDR2 FRNRAP. This CDR3 is built from 18 residues. CDR3 residues: CASGLVRTRTVEKDEAFF. The DNA of the CDR3 is TGTGCTAGTGGTTTGGTAAGGACGAGGACAGTTGAGAAAGATGAAGCTTTCTTT. Supplemented by reference TRBV12-5 and TRBJ1-1, the full variable domain reads DARVTQTPRHKVTEMGQEVTMRCQPILGHNTVFWYRQTMMQGLELLAYFRNRAPLDDSGMPKDRFSAEMPDATLATLKIQPSEPRDSAVYFCASGLVRTRTVEKDEAFFGQGTRLTVV.

This clonotype has more than one count but fewer than ten. The rearrangement links TRBV29-1 to TRBJ1-5; D call uncertain. This CDR3 has 13 amino acids. Germline loops: CDR1 SQVTM, CDR2 ANQGSEA. V was clipped by 5 bases and J by 4 bases, with 12 bases between them. DNA for the CDR3: TGCAGCGTTATCAGCGGATCTAATCAGCCCCAGCATTTT. This codes for CSVISGSNQPQHF.

Only a few counts were recorded for this clonotype. The chain links TRBV28 to TRBJ2-7, with TRBD2 as a possible D gene (6 bases). The V gene's germline CDR1 is MDHEN and CDR2 SYDVKM. With 0 bases removed from V and 11 bases from J, the gap between germline ends came to 11 bases. The CDR3 is 12 amino acids. The CDR3 nucleotides read TGTGCCAGCAGTTTATGGCGGGACCCCGAGTACTTC. It encodes CASSLWRDPEYF. The full variable domain, with the rest looked up from reference TRBV28 and TRBJ2-7, is DVKVTQSSRYLVKRTGEKVFLECVQDMDHENMFWYRQDPGLGLRLIYFSYDVKMKEKGDIPEGYSVSREKKERFSLILESASTNQTSMYLCASSLWRDPEYFGPGTRLTVT.

The chain couples TRBV28 to TRBJ2-5; possibly TRBD2 for D (6 bases). This CDR3 has 14 residues. Germline V gives CDR1 MDHEN, CDR2 SYDVKM. Trimming pared 5 bases from V and 5 bases from J, leaving 15 bases between. CDR3 sequence reads: CASSTFAGMETQYF. In nucleotides, the CDR3 is TGTGCCAGCAGTACTTTTGCGGGGATGGAGACCCAGTACTTC.

This clonotype was found many times. The chain is built from TRBV5-4 and TRBJ2-5, with TRBD1 as a possible D gene (5 bases). V dropped 0 bases and J dropped 2 bases, with 5 bases sitting between them. The CDR3 has 13 residues. Germline CDR1 reads SGHNT; CDR2 reads YYREEE (reference sequence). CDR3 amino acids: CASSLGQQETQYF. For the CDR3, the DNA is TGTGCCAGCAGCTTGGGACAGCAAGAGACCCAGTACTTC. Looking up the rest from reference TRBV5-4 and TRBJ2-5 gives the full variable domain: ETGVTQSPTHLIKTRGQQVTLRCSSQSGHNTVSWYQQALGQGPQFIFQYYREEENGRGNFPPRFSGLQFPNYSSELNVNALELDDSALYLCASSLGQQETQYFGPGTRLLVL.

The V call is TRBV4-1, the J call TRBJ1-1; D might be TRBD1 (5 bases). CDR3 length: 13 residues. Trimming cost V 6 bases and J 3 bases, with 11 bases left between them. Germline CDR1 reads MGHRA; CDR2 reads YSYEKL. The CDR3 region is CASRRQLDTEAFF. The CDR3 region has the DNA TGCGCCAGCAGGCGACAGTTGGACACTGAAGCTTTCTTT.

About this clonotype itself: Being one base from a much bigger clone, this may be a read error. The gene calls are TRBV28 and TRBJ1-1, with TRBD1 matching over 9 bases. CDR3 length: 14 residues. The V gene's germline CDR1 is MDHEN and CDR2 SYDVKM. J lost 6 bases, V lost 6 bases, and 8 bases had no gene match. In nucleotides, the CDR3 is TGTGCCAGCAGGAGGACAGGGGTTGACGCTGAAGCTTTCTTT. Its protein is CASRRTGVDAEAFF.

This clonotype occurred many times. The rearrangement links TRBV12-3 or TRBV12-4 to TRBJ2-7; 9 positions agree with TRBD1. CDR3 length equals 15 residues. J gave up 2 bases and V 3 bases, and 5 bases lay outside the gene matches. CDR3 bases: TGTGCCAGCAGTTTTGGGACAGGGTTAACCTACGAGCAGTACTTC. It encodes CASSFGTGLTYEQYF.

This clonotype was observed a handful of times. The CDR3 DNA reads as TGTGCCAGCAGCTTGGGAGGGACAAATGGCTACACCTTC. It yields the protein CASSLGGTNGYTF. The rearrangement links TRBV7-9 to TRBJ1-2; TRBD1 is a possible D gene (6 bases). Germline V gene data show CDR1 as SEHNR and CDR2 as FQNEAQ (reference sequence). CDR3 length equals 13 residues. Trimming removed 3 bases from V and 6 bases from J, with 11 bases in between. Supplemented by reference TRBV7-9 and TRBJ1-2, the full variable domain reads DTGVSQNPRHKITKRGQNVTFRCDPISEHNRLYWYRQTLGQGPEFLTYFQNEAQLEKSRLLSDRFSAERPKGSFSTLEIQRTEQGDSAMYLCASSLGGTNGYTFGSGTRLTVV.

This clonotype was recorded at least ten times. The genes are TRBV7-8 and TRBJ2-7; 8 bases map to TRBD1. Germline V gene sequence: CDR1 SGHVS, CDR2 FQNEAQ. The J segment lost 3 bases and the V segment lost 5 bases, leaving 12 bases of the junction unmatched. The CDR3 loop spans 16 amino acids. The CDR3 coding sequence is TGTGCCAGCAGCCTCTTGGACAGGGATGCAGTCTACGAGCAGTACTTC. Translating gives CASSLLDRDAVYEQYF.

This rearrangement joins TRBV28 to TRBJ2-7; D is undetermined. Germline CDR1 is MDHEN and CDR2 is SYDVKM. The length of the CDR3 is 13 residues. V lost 4 bases and J 0 bases, leaving 7 bases between the germline ends. The CDR3, as DNA: TGTGCCAGCAGTTCGGACGACTCCTACGAGCAGTACTTC. Translation gives CASSSDDSYEQYF. The complete variable domain, with remaining parts taken from reference TRBV28 and TRBJ2-7, reads DVKVTQSSRYLVKRTGEKVFLECVQDMDHENMFWYRQDPGLGLRLIYFSYDVKMKEKGDIPEGYSVSREKKERFSLILESASTNQTSMYLCASSSDDSYEQYFGPGTRLTVT.

CDR3 loop: CASSQGNEYEQYF. CDR3 DNA: TGCGCCAGCAGCCAAGGCAATGAATACGAGCAGTACTTC. V usage is TRBV4-1 and J usage is TRBJ2-7, with D unresolved. Trimming left V 1 base short and J 4 bases short, with 8 bases between. The germline V gene has CDR1 MGHRA and CDR2 YSYEKL. This CDR3 is 13 amino acids long.

The genes are TRBV10-3 and TRBJ1-1, with 9 bases aligning to TRBD1. The CDR3 is 17 residues long. V lost 0 bases to trimming and J lost 7 bases; unmatched junction nucleotides: 12. Germline V CDR1 and CDR2: ENHRY, SYGVKD. The CDR3 nucleotides read TGTGCCATCAGTGAGTCCTTTAAAGGACAGGGGCGGGTTGAAGCTTTCTTT. Translated, it gives CAISESFKGQGRVEAFF.

The V and J genes are TRBV6-5 and TRBJ2-2; no reliable D call. Between the trimmed V and J ends, which lost 3 bases and 6 bases, there was a span of 8 bases. Germline V gives CDR1 MNHEY, CDR2 SVGAGI. This CDR3 is 13 amino acids long. The CDR3 sequence: CASSYWQAGELFF. CDR3 coding DNA: TGTGCCAGCAGTTATTGGCAGGCCGGGGAGCTGTTTTTT.